Following are 11 T cell receptor beta chains from one sample sequenced in a study of identical twins. TCRdb passed the 5' RACE reads through MiXCR, listing each CDR3 protein once. Of nearly 650,000 distinct CDR3 sequences listed, under 8.5% are singletons. This same sample was also taken into another study, of yellow fever vaccine responses in identical twins.

The sample taken for sequencing was PBMCs. The source is a woman younger than 30 in good health.

This clonotype was detected a few times. V usage is TRBV12-3 or TRBV12-4 and J usage is TRBJ1-2; D perhaps matches TRBD1 (5 bases). Trimming removed 3 bases at V and 0 bases at J, with 8 bases between. CDR3 length equals 14 residues. The CDR3 here is CASSFSQANYGYTF. The CDR3 nucleotides read TGTGCCAGCAGTTTTTCACAGGCTAACTATGGCTACACCTTC.

Ten or more counts support this clonotype. CDR3 bases: TGTGCCAGCAGCTACGGCGGATCTAACACTGAAGCTTTCTTT. Residues: CASSYGGSNTEAFF. The gene calls are TRBV7-9 and TRBJ1-1; no clear D. The V and J ends lost 4 bases and 2 bases respectively, with 11 bases between them. Germline V gives CDR1 SEHNR, CDR2 FQNEAQ (reference sequence). CDR3 length equals 14 residues.

The chain uses TRBV3-1 and TRBJ2-5, with D possibly being TRBD2 (5 bases). Between the trimmed V and J ends, which lost 1 base and 5 bases, there was a span of 14 bases. This CDR3 has 15 amino acids. Per the germline V gene, CDR1 is LGHDT and CDR2 is YNNKEL (reference sequence). This chain's CDR3 is CASSQGGEPWETQYF. The CDR3 DNA sequence: TGTGCCAGCAGCCAAGGGGGAGAACCATGGGAGACCCAGTACTTC.

The V and J genes are TRBV7-6 and TRBJ1-2, with a weak D call TRBD1 (5 bases). The CDR3 runs to 14 residues. With 1 base removed from V and 7 bases from J, the gap between germline ends came to 13 bases. Germline loops: CDR1 SGHVS, CDR2 FNYEAQ. CDR3: CASSLDPVGGGYTF. CDR3 DNA: TGTGCCAGCAGCTTAGATCCGGTGGGGGGTGGCTACACCTTC.

This clonotype was picked up many times. V usage is TRBV7-3 and J usage is TRBJ2-7; 8 bases are shared with TRBD2. CDR3 length: 13 residues. The trim removed 2 bases at V and 7 bases at J, leaving 4 bases unmatched. The V gene's germline CDR1 is SGHTA and CDR2 FQGTGA. The CDR3 reads CASSLGAGDEQYF. For the CDR3, the DNA is TGTGCCAGCAGCTTAGGAGCGGGAGATGAGCAGTACTTC.

This clonotype was recorded at least ten times. The chain employs TRBV29-1 and TRBJ1-5; TRBD1 agrees at 9 bases. Germline CDR1 is SQVTM and CDR2 is ANQGSEA. V lost 5 bases to trimming and J lost 4 bases; unmatched junction nucleotides: 6. The CDR3 totals 14 residues. The CDR3 nucleotides read TGCAGCGTTCTTATCGGGACAGGGAATCAGCCCCAGCATTTT. Translated: CSVLIGTGNQPQHF.

The CDR3 sequence: CASSPRVQGAHNEQFF. The DNA of the CDR3 is TGTGCCAGCAGCCCGCGAGTTCAGGGGGCCCACAATGAGCAGTTCTTC. The rearrangement joins TRBV7-8 to TRBJ2-1; TRBD1 aligns across 8 bases. This CDR3 has 16 amino acids. The V and J ends lost 5 bases and 5 bases, in that order; junction bases with no gene match: 11. The germline gives CDR1 SGHVS, CDR2 FQNEAQ.

This clonotype was counted many times. The rearrangement joins TRBV6-1 to TRBJ2-7, with TRBD1 matching over 9 bases. The germline gives CDR1 MNHNS, CDR2 SASEGT. CDR3 size: 14 residues. V gave up 8 bases and J gave up 3 bases; unmatched junction bases: 8. CDR3 nucleotide sequence: TGTGCCAGCCGTCCGGGACAGGGTAACTACGAGCAGTACTTC. Protein product: CASRPGQGNYEQYF.

CDR3 nucleotides: TGTGCCAGCAGCCCCGGGAGGGGGAATTACGAGCAGTACGTC. Residues: CASSPGRGNYEQYV. The chain couples TRBV7-2 to TRBJ2-7; 8 nucleotides agree with TRBD2. Germline V lookup: CDR1 SGHTA, CDR2 FQGNSA. V shed 5 bases, J shed 4 bases, and the junction held 7 bases outside the gene matches. There are 14 residues in the CDR3.

V is TRBV9 and J is TRBJ2-1, with 8 bases aligning to TRBD2. V dropped 0 bases and J dropped 4; count of bases not matched to a gene: 6. The CDR3 has 16 residues. CDR1 is SGDLS and CDR2 is YYNGEE in the germline V gene. DNA of the CDR3: TGTGCCAGCAGCGTAGGAGCGGGAGAGGGGTACAATGAGCAGTTCTTC. It is translated as CASSVGAGEGYNEQFF.

V is TRBV24-1 and J is TRBJ1-1; D is uncertain. V shed 5 bases and J shed 0 bases, with 12 bases lying between them. The CDR3 is made up of 15 amino acids. Germline-derived CDR1 and CDR2 are KGHDR and SFDVKD. The chain's CDR3 is CATSVGPLMNTEAFF. For the CDR3, the DNA is TGTGCCACCAGTGTTGGGCCCCTCATGAACACTGAAGCTTTCTTT.